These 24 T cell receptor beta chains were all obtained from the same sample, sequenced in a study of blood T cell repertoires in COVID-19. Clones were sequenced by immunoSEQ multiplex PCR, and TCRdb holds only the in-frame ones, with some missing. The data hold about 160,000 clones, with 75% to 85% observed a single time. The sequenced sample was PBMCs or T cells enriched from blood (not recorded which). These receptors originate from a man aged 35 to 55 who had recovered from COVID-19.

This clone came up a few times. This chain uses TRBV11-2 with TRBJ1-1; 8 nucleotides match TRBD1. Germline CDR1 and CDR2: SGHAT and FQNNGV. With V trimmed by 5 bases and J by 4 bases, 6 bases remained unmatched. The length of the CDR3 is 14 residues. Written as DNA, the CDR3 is TGTGCCAGCAGCGGACAGGGAATGGTCACTGAAGCTTTCTTT. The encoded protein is CASSGQGMVTEAFF.

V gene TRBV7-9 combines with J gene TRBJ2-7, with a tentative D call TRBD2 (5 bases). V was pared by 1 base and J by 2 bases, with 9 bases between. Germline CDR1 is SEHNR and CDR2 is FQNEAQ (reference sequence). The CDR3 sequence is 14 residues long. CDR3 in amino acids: CASSLGTGTYEQYV. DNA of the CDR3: TGTGCCAGCAGCTTAGGAACGGGGACCTACGAGCAGTACGTC.

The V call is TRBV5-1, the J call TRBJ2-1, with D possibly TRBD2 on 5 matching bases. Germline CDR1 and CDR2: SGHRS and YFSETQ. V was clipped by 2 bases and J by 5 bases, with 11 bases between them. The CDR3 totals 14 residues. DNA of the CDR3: TGCGCCAGCAGCTTCACCAACGGGGACAATGAGCAGTTCTTC. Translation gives CASSFTNGDNEQFF.

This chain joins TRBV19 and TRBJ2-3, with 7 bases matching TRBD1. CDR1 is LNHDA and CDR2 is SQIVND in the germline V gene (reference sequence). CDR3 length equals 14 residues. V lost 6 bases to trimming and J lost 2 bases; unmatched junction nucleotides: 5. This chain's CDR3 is CASRTGPFTDTQYF. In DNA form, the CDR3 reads TGTGCCAGTAGGACAGGGCCGTTCACAGATACGCAGTATTTT.

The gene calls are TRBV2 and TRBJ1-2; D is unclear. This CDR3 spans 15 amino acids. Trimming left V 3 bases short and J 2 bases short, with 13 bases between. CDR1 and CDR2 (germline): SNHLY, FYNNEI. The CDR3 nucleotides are TGTGCCAGCAGTGACTCAGGTCTTTCCAACTATGGCTACACCTTC. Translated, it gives CASSDSGLSNYGYTF.

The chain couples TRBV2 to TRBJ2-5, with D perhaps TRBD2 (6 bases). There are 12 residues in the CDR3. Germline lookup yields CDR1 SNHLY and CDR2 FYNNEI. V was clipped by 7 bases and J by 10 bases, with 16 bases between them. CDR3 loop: CASNVLPGGQYF. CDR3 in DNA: TGTGCCAGCAACGTTCTCCCCGGGGGCCAGTACTTC. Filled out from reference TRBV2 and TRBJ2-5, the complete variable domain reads EPEVTQTPSHQVTQMGQEVILRCVPISNHLYFYWYRQILGQKVEFLVSFYNNEISEKSEIFDDQFSVERPDGSNFTLKIRSTKLEDSAMYFCASNVLPGGQYFGPGTRLLVL.

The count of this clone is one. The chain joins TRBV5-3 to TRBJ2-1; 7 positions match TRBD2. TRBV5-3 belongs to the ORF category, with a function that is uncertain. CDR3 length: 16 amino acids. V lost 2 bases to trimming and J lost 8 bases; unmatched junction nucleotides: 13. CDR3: CARSFPGERGAHEQFF. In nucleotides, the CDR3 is TGTGCCAGAAGCTTTCCCGGGGAGCGGGGTGCACATGAGCAGTTCTTC.

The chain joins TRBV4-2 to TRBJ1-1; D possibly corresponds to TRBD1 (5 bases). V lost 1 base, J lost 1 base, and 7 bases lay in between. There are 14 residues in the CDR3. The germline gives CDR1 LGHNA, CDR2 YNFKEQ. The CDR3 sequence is CASSQAGGNTEAFF. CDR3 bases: TGTGCCAGCAGCCAAGCGGGGGGGAACACTGAAGCTTTCTTT.

Here the CDR3 reads CASSLDGETYEQYF. The CDR3 bases are TGTGCCAGCAGCTTGGACGGGGAGACCTACGAGCAGTACTTC. The chain joins TRBV5-8 to TRBJ2-7, with D maybe TRBD2 (5 bases). CDR1 and CDR2 from the germline V gene are SGHTS and YDEGEE. Trimming stripped 0 bases from V and 2 bases from J, with 9 bases between. The CDR3 spans 14 residues.

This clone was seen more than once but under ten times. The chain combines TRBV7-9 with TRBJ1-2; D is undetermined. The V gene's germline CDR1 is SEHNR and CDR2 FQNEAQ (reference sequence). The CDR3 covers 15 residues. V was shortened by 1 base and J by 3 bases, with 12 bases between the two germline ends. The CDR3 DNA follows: TGTGCCAGCAGCTTAGACTGGCAGGATGACTATGGCTACACCTTC. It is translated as CASSLDWQDDYGYTF. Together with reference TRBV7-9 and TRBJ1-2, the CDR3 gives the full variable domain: DTGVSQNPRHKITKRGQNVTFRCDPISEHNRLYWYRQTLGQGPEFLTYFQNEAQLEKSRLLSDRFSAERPKGSFSTLEIQRTEQGDSAMYLCASSLDWQDDYGYTFGSGTRLTVV.

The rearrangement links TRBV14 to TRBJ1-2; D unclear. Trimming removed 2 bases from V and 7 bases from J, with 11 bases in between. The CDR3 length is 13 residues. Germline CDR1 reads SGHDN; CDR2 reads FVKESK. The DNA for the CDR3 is TGTGCCAGCAGCCAATTTTCATCGAGTGGCTACACCTTC. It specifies CASSQFSSSGYTF.

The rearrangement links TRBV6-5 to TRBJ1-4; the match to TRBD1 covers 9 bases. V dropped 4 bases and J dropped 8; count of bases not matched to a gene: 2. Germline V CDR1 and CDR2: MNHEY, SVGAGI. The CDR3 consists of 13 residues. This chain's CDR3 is CASSWTGEEKLFF. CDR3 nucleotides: TGTGCCAGCAGTTGGACAGGGGAGGAAAAACTGTTTTTT.

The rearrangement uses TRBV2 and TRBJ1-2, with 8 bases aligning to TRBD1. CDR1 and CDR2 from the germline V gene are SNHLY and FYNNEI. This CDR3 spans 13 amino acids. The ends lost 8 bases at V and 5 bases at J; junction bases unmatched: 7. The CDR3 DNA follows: TGTGCCAGCTCACAAGGGACAGGATATGGCTACACCTTC. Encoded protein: CASSQGTGYGYTF. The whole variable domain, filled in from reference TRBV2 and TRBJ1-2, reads EPEVTQTPSHQVTQMGQEVILRCVPISNHLYFYWYRQILGQKVEFLVSFYNNEISEKSEIFDDQFSVERPDGSNFTLKIRSTKLEDSAMYFCASSQGTGYGYTFGSGTRLTVV.

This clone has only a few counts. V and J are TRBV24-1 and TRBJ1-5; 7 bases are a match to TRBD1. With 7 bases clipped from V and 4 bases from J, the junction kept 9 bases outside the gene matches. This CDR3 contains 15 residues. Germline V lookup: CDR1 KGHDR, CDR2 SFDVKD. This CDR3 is CATRIPTGANQPQHF. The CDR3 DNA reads TGTGCCACCAGAATACCCACAGGGGCAAATCAGCCCCAGCATTTT.

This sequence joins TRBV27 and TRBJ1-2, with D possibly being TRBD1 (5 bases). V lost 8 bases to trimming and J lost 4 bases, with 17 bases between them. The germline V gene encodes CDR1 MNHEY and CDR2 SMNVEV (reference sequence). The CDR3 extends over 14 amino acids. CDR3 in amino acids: CASGNLQAIYGYTF. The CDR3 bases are TGTGCCAGCGGAAACTTACAGGCGATCTATGGCTACACCTTC.

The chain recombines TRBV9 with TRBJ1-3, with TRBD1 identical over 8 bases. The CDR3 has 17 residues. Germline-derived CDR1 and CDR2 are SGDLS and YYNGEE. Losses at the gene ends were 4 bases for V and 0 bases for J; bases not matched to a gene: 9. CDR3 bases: TGTGCCAGCAGCCCCGATCGGGACAGGAACTCTGGAAACACCATATATTTT. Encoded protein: CASSPDRDRNSGNTIYF.

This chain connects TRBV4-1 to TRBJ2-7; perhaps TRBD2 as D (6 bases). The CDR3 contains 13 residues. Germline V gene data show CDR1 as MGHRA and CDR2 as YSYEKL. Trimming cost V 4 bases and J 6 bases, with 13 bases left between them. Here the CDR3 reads CASSPPGTAEQYF. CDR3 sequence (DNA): TGCGCCAGCAGCCCCCCAGGGACTGCCGAGCAGTACTTC.

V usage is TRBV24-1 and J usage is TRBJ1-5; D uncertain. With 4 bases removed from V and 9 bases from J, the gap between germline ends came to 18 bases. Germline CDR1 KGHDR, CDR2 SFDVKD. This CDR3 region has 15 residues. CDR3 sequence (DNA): TGTGCCACCAGTGACCCGCGGGAGGGTAGAGGGCCCCAGCATTTT. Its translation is CATSDPREGRGPQHF.

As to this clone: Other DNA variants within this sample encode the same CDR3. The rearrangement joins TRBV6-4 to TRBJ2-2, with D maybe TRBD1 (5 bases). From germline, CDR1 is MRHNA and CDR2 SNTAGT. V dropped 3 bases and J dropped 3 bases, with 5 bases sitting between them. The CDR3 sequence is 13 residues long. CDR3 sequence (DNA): TGTGCCAGCAGTGAAGGGGACACCGGGGAGCTGTTTTTT. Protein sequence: CASSEGDTGELFF.

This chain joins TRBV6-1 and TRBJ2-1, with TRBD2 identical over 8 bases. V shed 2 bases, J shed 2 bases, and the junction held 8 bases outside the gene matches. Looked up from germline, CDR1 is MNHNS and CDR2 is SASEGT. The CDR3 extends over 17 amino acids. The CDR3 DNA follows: TGTGCCAGCAGTGAACGGACCCTCGGGGGGGCCTACAATGAGCAGTTCTTC. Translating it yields CASSERTLGGAYNEQFF.

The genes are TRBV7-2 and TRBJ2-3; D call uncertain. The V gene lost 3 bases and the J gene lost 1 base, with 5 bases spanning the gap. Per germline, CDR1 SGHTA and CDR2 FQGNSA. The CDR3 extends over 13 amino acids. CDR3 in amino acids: CASSFTGTDTQYF. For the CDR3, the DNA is TGTGCCAGCAGCTTTACTGGCACAGATACGCAGTATTTT.

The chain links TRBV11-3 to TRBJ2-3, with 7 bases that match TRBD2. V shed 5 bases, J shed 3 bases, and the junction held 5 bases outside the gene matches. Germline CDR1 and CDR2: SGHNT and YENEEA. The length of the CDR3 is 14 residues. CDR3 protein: CASSTGGTTDTQYF. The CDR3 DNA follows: TGTGCCAGCAGCACGGGAGGTACGACAGATACGCAGTATTTT.

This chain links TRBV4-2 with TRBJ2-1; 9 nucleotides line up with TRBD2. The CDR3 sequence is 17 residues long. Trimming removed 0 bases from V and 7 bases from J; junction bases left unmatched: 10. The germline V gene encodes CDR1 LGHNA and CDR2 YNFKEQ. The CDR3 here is CASSQDSGLAIVNEQFF. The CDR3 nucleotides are TGTGCCAGCAGCCAAGATAGTGGACTAGCGATCGTAAATGAGCAGTTCTTC.

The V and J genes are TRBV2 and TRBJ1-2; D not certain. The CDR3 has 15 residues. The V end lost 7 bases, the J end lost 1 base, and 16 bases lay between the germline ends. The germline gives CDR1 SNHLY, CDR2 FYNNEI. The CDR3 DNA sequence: TGTGCCAGCATCGACGTAGAGGATCTTAACTATGGCTACACCTTC. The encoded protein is CASIDVEDLNYGYTF.